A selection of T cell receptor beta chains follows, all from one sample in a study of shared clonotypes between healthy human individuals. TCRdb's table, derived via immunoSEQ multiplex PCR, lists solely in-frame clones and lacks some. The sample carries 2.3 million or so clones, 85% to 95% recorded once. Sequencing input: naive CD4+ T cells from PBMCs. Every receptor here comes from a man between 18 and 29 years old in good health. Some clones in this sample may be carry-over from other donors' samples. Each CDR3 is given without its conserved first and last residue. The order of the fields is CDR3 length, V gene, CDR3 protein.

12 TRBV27 ASSLLQGGYGYT
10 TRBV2 ASTQWGGEQY
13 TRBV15 ATRNRGPGANVLT
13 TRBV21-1 ASSKANRADTEAF
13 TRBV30 AWRTGGSMNTEAF
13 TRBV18 ASSPTLERNEKLF
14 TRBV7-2 ASSPYLGLAGDEQY
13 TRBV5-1 ASSGRERVDTEAF
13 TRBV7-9 ASSTPSGGTDTQY
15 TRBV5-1 ASTPLPTGTSTDTQY
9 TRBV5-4 ASSFLNIQY
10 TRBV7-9 ASSSQANEQF
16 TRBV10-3 AISERLAGGSSYNEQF
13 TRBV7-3 ASSSTGGRTGELF
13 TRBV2 ASSGRRNHNTEAF
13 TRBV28 ATQGFLAEVYEQY
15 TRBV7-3 ASSPDGLGTAKNIQY
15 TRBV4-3 ASSQDPLLARYNEQF
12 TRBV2 ASTTERGGTEAF
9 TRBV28 ASSLSWEAF
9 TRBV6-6 ASRARETQY
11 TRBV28 ASSLFGYTEAF
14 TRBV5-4 ASSTPQIGSMNTQY
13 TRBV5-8 ASSMTGNHYNEQF
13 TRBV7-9 ASRFTGTTNEKLF
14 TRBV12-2 ASRLGEEGFSYEQY
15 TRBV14 ASSRRTGGRGSDEQF
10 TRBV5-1 ASSLVGTEAF
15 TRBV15 ATSRGGGLRGTGELF
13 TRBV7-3 ASSSIAGVRDEQF
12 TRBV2 ASSGSGFTGELF
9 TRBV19 ASSTGYGYT
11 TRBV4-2 ASSRAGEETQY